This TCR beta chain was captured by sequencing in a study of Ad26.COV2.S vaccination and SARS-CoV-2 variants. Study at large: Ad26.COV2.S given intramuscularly, once or twice 56 days apart.

Treatment of the sample: roughly 20 received Ad26.COV2.S at low or high dose, single or two shots; roughly five received placebo; per-sample allocation not given. Sampling occurred on day 63 after the first vaccine or placebo injection. The germline CDR1 and CDR2 sequences are MNHEY and SVGEGT. V lost 0 bases to trimming and J lost 4 bases; unmatched junction nucleotides: 6. The CDR3 has 16 amino acids. Generated by immunoSEQ multiplex PCR, the TCRdb table keeps only in-frame clones and is missing some. The profile shows 430,000 or so clones, nearly 90% of them singletons. The V gene is TRBV6-2 or TRBV6-3, the J gene TRBJ2-1; 7 bases are a match to TRBD1. The sequences come from peripheral blood, collected in a trial of Ad26.COV2.S vaccine versus placebo. The receptor was isolated from a person between 18 and 65 years old who received the Ad26.COV2.S COVID-19 vaccine or a placebo. The CDR3 bases are TGTGCCAGCAGTTACTCGACAGGGAACCCTTACAATGAGCAGTTCTTC. Encoded protein: CASSYSTGNPYNEQFF.